The source of this T cell receptor (beta chain) is a study of blood T cell repertoires in COVID-19. Study summary: Material from acute and convalescent COVID-19 was sourced from the United States, Italy and Spain.

TCRdb keeps only in-frame clones here, not all; method: immunoSEQ multiplex PCR. The sample lists approximately 250,000 clones, about 89% occurring once. CDR1 is MNHEY and CDR2 is SVGEGT in the germline V gene. The CDR3 contains 12 residues. The V and J ends lost 5 bases and 7 bases respectively, with 9 bases between them. Specimen: peripheral blood. The V and J genes are TRBV6-2 or TRBV6-3 and TRBJ2-1; D gene unclear. The origin of this receptor is a man in his forties with active or convalescent COVID-19. Written as DNA, the CDR3 is TGTGCCAGCAGTACAACCTTGAATGAGCAGTTCTTC. It encodes CASSTTLNEQFF.